This T cell receptor (beta chain) was captured in a study of T cells in Graves' hyperthyroidism and ophthalmopathy. Study outcomes and limitations: Researchers found most expanded thyroid clonotypes above 0.001 in blood as well.

The CDR3 has 14 residues. Between the trimmed V and J ends, which lost 8 bases and 0 bases, there was a span of 10 bases. The germline V gene has CDR1 ENHRY and CDR2 SYGVKD. Points on this clonotype: Antigen specificity is unknown.

TCR beta CDR3 sequences were amplified from RNA transcripts. In the first-round RT-PCR of the TCR CDR3, the HTBI primer set was used. MiXCR was run by TCRdb on the multiplex PCR reads, yielding one entry per CDR3 protein. Altogether about 840,000 distinct CDR3 sequences are present, over 35% being singletons, with the ten largest covering approximately 8.7%. This sequence joins TRBV10-3 and TRBJ2-2; D may be TRBD1 or TRBD2 (5 bases each). Sequencing input: blood. This TCR derives from a man in his late teens or twenties with Graves' hyperthyroidism. The CDR3 DNA is TGTGCCATCGAAGGGGACGCGAACACCGGGGAGCTGTTTTTT. Amino acids: CAIEGDANTGELFF.